This entry lists 4 T cell receptor beta chains sequenced from one sample in a study of TET2 disruption in CD19-targeted CAR T cells. Documented treatment: autologous CTL019 cells: CD19 CAR with 4-1BB and CD3 zeta domains. The data were produced by immunoSEQ multiplex PCR, yet TCRdb's version contains in-frame clones alone and is incomplete. The table gives 1,500 to 2,000 clones; the top ten clones make up about 17% of it. For these TCRs, the target antigens are not known. The material was CD8+ T cells sorted from cultured blood T cells, obtained for CD19 CAR T cell therapy. The receptors come from a man in his 70s with chronic lymphocytic leukemia.

For this clone: The read finishes 3 residues shy of the CDR3 end, and the germline J gene is used to complete it. This sequence joins TRBV5-1 and TRBJ1-2; D possibly corresponds to TRBD1 (6 bases). This CDR3 comprises 15 residues. Germline assignment: CDR1 SGHRS and CDR2 YFSETQ. The DNA read from the CDR3 is TGCGCCAGCAGCTCCGAAGGACAGCCCACAGATACC. Its protein product is CASSSEGQPTDT. The full CDR3 reads CASSSEGQPTDTYTF.

By frequency, this clone is medium-sized. The read terminates 3 residues ahead of where the CDR3 ends, so the germline J gene completes it. The chain links TRBV5-1 to TRBJ2-3, with 9 bases fitting TRBD2. This CDR3 is 16 amino acids long. Germline-derived CDR1 and CDR2 are SGHRS and YFSETQ. Germline trimming cut 5 bases from V and 2 bases from J; bases unmatched to any gene: 9. The CDR3 spells CASRSGLAGDTDTQYF. The sequenced CDR3 bases are TGCGCCAGCAGGTCGGGACTAGCCGGCGACACAGATACG.

For this clone: The CDR3 end is not reached by the read, which stops 3 residues before it; the germline J gene fills it in. This chain joins TRBV4-1 and TRBJ1-5, with a possible D match to TRBD1 (6 bases). Trimming removed 2 bases at V and 7 bases at J, with 12 bases between. This CDR3 is 14 amino acids long. Germline V gene sequence: CDR1 MGHRA, CDR2 YSYEKL. The CDR3 spells CASSQLGGQQPQHF. CDR3 DNA (partial): TGCGCCAGCAGCCAACTCGGGGGGCAACAGCCC.

This clone ranks as large (0.1 to 1%) in terms of frequency. The read falls 3 residues short of the CDR3 end, and the missing part is taken from the germline J gene. The V call is TRBV5-1, the J call TRBJ2-2; 7 bases fit TRBD2. CDR1 SGHRS and CDR2 YFSETQ come from the germline V gene. CDR3 length: 15 amino acids. The trim removed 0 bases at V and 7 bases at J, leaving 6 bases unmatched. CDR3 region: CASSLAGGLNGELFF. The part of the CDR3 DNA that was read is TGCGCCAGCAGCTTGGCGGGGGGATTGAACGGGGAG.